One sample yielded the 30 T cell receptor beta chains listed below, sequenced in a study of regulatory T cells in long-lasting Graves disease. The TCR beta library used iRepertoire HTBI primers with Arm-PCR amplification of CDR3. From the multiplex PCR reads, TCRdb called clonotypes with MiXCR, one entry per CDR3 protein. The sample yields 440,000 or so distinct CDR3 sequences, about 15% seen once. The sample's time point: newly diagnosed GD, antithyroid drugs for less than 3 months. There was RNA extracted from PBMCs, and the TCR library was made from it. The data also belong to a second study, concerning T cells in Graves' hyperthyroidism and ophthalmopathy.

The material sequenced was peripheral blood mononuclear cells (PBMCs), taken at new diagnosis, from a patient treated with antithyroid drugs. The receptor set was obtained from a young woman with Graves disease.

The table lists this clonotype with many counts. The rearrangement links TRBV18 to TRBJ2-3; either TRBD1 or TRBD2 may supply D (5 bases each). CDR3 size: 15 residues. The germline CDR1 and CDR2 sequences are KGHSH and LQKENI. V shed 4 bases and J shed 0 bases, with 11 bases lying between them. CDR3 region: CASSLRDPSTDTQYF. CDR3 in DNA: TGTGCCAGCTCACTCCGGGACCCTAGCACAGATACGCAGTATTTT.

The chain combines TRBV6-1 with TRBJ1-2; TRBD1 is a possible D gene (6 bases). Germline CDR1 is MNHNS and CDR2 is SASEGT. The ends were cut back, 7 bases at V and 4 bases at J, with 13 bases in the middle. The CDR3 is 13 residues long. CDR3 DNA: TGTGCCAGCATACAGGGTCGGAGCTATGGCTACACCTTC. It codes for CASIQGRSYGYTF.

This clonotype appeared many times. The chain recombines TRBV6-1 with TRBJ2-1; TRBD1 might be the D (6 bases). This CDR3 comprises 15 residues. The germline gives CDR1 MNHNS, CDR2 SASEGT. The V end lost 10 bases, the J end lost 2 bases, and 18 bases lay between the germline ends. This CDR3 is CATGTQPLTYNEQFF. CDR3 sequence (DNA): TGTGCCACAGGGACACAGCCTCTGACCTACAATGAGCAGTTCTTC.

This clonotype was detected many times. The gene calls are TRBV28 and TRBJ1-5, with 9 bases identical to TRBD1. From germline, CDR1 is MDHEN and CDR2 SYDVKM. CDR3 length: 16 residues. Trimming at V came to 1 base and at J to 5 bases, leaving 6 bases not matched to a gene. This chain's CDR3 is CASSLSAGTGYQPQHF. The CDR3 nucleotides are TGTGCCAGCAGTTTATCCGCCGGGACAGGGTATCAGCCCCAGCATTTT.

In its sample, this clonotype was seen many times. The J gene is TRBJ1-1, the V gene TRBV19, with D hard to call. Deletions cut 5 bases from V and 1 base from J, with 11 bases between. The CDR3 runs 14 residues. Germline V gives CDR1 LNHDA, CDR2 SQIVND (reference sequence). CDR3 loop: CASSSNGGNTEAFF. The CDR3 nucleotides are TGTGCCAGTAGTTCCAATGGTGGGAACACTGAAGCTTTCTTT.

The V gene is TRBV29-1, the J gene TRBJ2-1; D is perhaps TRBD2 (6 bases). The DNA end is more similar to TRBJ2-5, so the J call may be wrong. This CDR3 comprises 15 residues. Germline CDR1 reads SQVTM; CDR2 reads ANQGSEA. The CDR3 region is CSVEGTGLGFETQYF. Here the CDR3 DNA reads TGCAGCGTTGAGGGGACGGGACTCGGTTTCGAGACCCAGTACTTC.

This clonotype was seen a few times. J is TRBJ2-1 and V is TRBV20-1; 9 positions match TRBD2. V shed 2 bases and J 3 bases; nucleotides not matched to a gene: 5. This CDR3 spans 15 amino acids. Per germline, CDR1 DFQATT and CDR2 SNEGSKA (reference sequence). This CDR3 is CSARPLAGSYNEQFF. The CDR3 nucleotides read TGCAGTGCTAGACCCCTAGCGGGGAGCTACAATGAGCAGTTCTTC.

This clonotype was seen at least ten times. V is TRBV12-3 or TRBV12-4 and J is TRBJ2-7, with TRBD2 matching 8 bases. V lost 5 bases to trimming and J lost 0 bases; unmatched junction nucleotides: 3. The CDR3 runs to 14 residues. This chain's CDR3 is CASSTSGLSYEQYF. CDR3 nucleotides: TGTGCCAGCAGTACTAGCGGACTCTCCTACGAGCAGTACTTC.

This clonotype was observed a few times. This rearrangement joins TRBV28 to TRBJ2-7; 9 bases line up with TRBD2. From germline, CDR1 is MDHEN and CDR2 SYDVKM. The junction had 5 bases not matched to a gene; V was cut back by 7 bases and J by 1 base. This CDR3 has 14 amino acids. The CDR3 protein is CASKASGTSYEQYF. The CDR3 DNA follows: TGTGCCAGCAAAGCTAGCGGGACTTCCTACGAGCAGTACTTC.

This clonotype was counted only a few times. The rearrangement links TRBV3-1 to TRBJ2-5; tentative D call: TRBD2 (6 bases). V dropped 4 bases and J dropped 1 base, with 19 bases sitting between them. The germline CDR1 and CDR2 sequences are LGHDT and YNNKEL (reference sequence). The CDR3 loop spans 17 amino acids. The CDR3 DNA sequence: TGTGCCAGCAGCCTCCCCCGGGAGTTACCTGGCCAAGAGACCCAGTACTTC. Translated, it gives CASSLPRELPGQETQYF.

This clonotype was picked up many times. This rearrangement joins TRBV12-3 or TRBV12-4 to TRBJ2-1, with TRBD2 matching 9 bases. V trimming: 6 bases; J trimming: 9 bases; junction bases outside the gene matches: 9. The CDR3 runs 14 residues. The CDR3 reads CASSLAGGPGEQFF. CDR3 nucleotides: TGTGCCAGCAGCTTGGCGGGAGGGCCAGGTGAGCAGTTCTTC.

The chain couples TRBV27 to TRBJ2-1, with 9 bases matching TRBD2. The CDR3 sequence is 17 residues long. Germline V gene lookup returns CDR1 MNHEY and CDR2 SMNVEV (reference sequence). The V gene end was trimmed by 1 base and the J gene end by 8 bases; junction bases not matched to a gene: 12. The CDR3 here is CASSLLGGRALSDEQFF. In DNA form, the CDR3 reads TGTGCCAGCAGTTTATTGGGCGGGAGGGCCCTCTCCGATGAGCAGTTCTTC.

The genes are TRBV10-3 and TRBJ2-2; tentative D call: TRBD2 (8 bases). Per germline, CDR1 ENHRY and CDR2 SYGVKD. Deletions cut 9 bases from V and 8 bases from J, with 19 bases between. CDR3 length: 14 amino acids. For the CDR3, the DNA is TGTGCCATTCAGGGGGTAGCGGGATCTGGGGAGCTGTTTTTT. The encoded protein is CAIQGVAGSGELFF.

This clonotype has more than one count but fewer than ten. The rearrangement uses TRBV6-1 and TRBJ2-7; 7 bases are shared with TRBD1. Germline CDR1 is MNHNS and CDR2 is SASEGT. V lost 8 bases, J lost 3 bases, and 7 bases stayed unmatched. The CDR3 is 13 amino acids. For the CDR3, the DNA is TGTGCCAGCGGACGGGACAGCCTCTACGAGCAGTACTTC. Protein product: CASGRDSLYEQYF.

On this clonotype itself: A much larger clonotype is one base distant, so this may be a read error. The chain carries TRBV5-1 and TRBJ2-1; no reliable D call. Germline V lookup: CDR1 SGHRS, CDR2 YFSETQ. Between the trimmed V and J ends, which lost 7 bases and 5 bases, there was a span of 13 bases. This CDR3 comprises 13 residues. CDR3 bases: TGCGCCAGCGGCTGGGCCCTGGACAATGAGCAGTTCTTC. Translation: CASGWALDNEQFF.

The sample holds a few counts of this clonotype. The CDR3 loop reads CASSTPDREKLFF. The DNA for the CDR3 is TGTGCCAGCAGTACCCCGGACAGGGAAAAACTGTTTTTT. J is TRBJ1-4 and V is TRBV28; 7 nucleotides align to TRBD1. J was trimmed by 8 bases and V by 5 bases; bases with no gene match: 5. Germline V lookup: CDR1 MDHEN, CDR2 SYDVKM. The CDR3 extends over 13 amino acids. The entire variable domain, with the rest obtained from reference TRBV28 and TRBJ1-4, is as follows: DVKVTQSSRYLVKRTGEKVFLECVQDMDHENMFWYRQDPGLGLRLIYFSYDVKMKEKGDIPEGYSVSREKKERFSLILESASTNQTSMYLCASSTPDREKLFFGSGTQLSVL.

This clonotype was observed a handful of times. The rearrangement uses TRBV7-3 and TRBJ2-5, with D unclear. Germline lookup yields CDR1 SGHTA and CDR2 FQGTGA. V dropped 5 bases and J dropped 3 bases, with 13 bases sitting between them. This CDR3 has 14 residues. The CDR3 DNA reads TGTGCCAGCAGCCCCTCCTCTGCGGAAGAGACCCAGTACTTC. Translated: CASSPSSAEETQYF.

The rearrangement uses TRBV19 and TRBJ2-1; no clear D gene. V gave up 1 base and J gave up 4 bases, with 11 bases separating them. The CDR3 totals 15 residues. The germline V gene encodes CDR1 LNHDA and CDR2 SQIVND (reference sequence). The CDR3 spells CASSIGGNGYNEQFF. CDR3 sequence (DNA): TGTGCCAGTAGTATAGGGGGTAACGGATACAATGAGCAGTTCTTC.

As for this clonotype: A much larger clone is a single base away; this may be a read error. The CDR3 here is CAISPRPAGDGNKQYF. CDR3 DNA sequence: TGTGCCATCAGTCCCCGACCAGCGGGAGACGGCAACAAGCAGTACTTC. This chain joins TRBV10-3 and TRBJ2-7; 8 bases match TRBD2. Germline assignment: CDR1 ENHRY and CDR2 SYGVKD. Trimming took 5 bases from V and 8 from J; bases not matched to a gene: 17. This CDR3 comprises 16 residues.

This clonotype was counted at least ten times. The V and J genes are TRBV20-1 and TRBJ2-1; D may match TRBD1 or TRBD2 (6 bases each). V lost 0 bases and J 4 bases, leaving 19 bases between the germline ends. The CDR3 consists of 17 residues. CDR1 is DFQATT, CDR2 SNEGSKA, per germline (reference sequence). CDR3 in DNA: TGCAGTGCTAGAGAAGGGGCTTGGCAGGGGAGGTACAATGAGCAGTTCTTC. Its translation: CSAREGAWQGRYNEQFF.

This chain links TRBV29-1 with TRBJ2-7; weak D call: TRBD2 (5 bases). V lost 8 bases and J lost 5, with 13 bases in between. Looked up from germline, CDR1 is SQVTM and CDR2 is ANQGSEA. CDR3 length equals 11 residues. The CDR3 sequence: CSSWSGNEQYF. The CDR3, as DNA: TGCAGCTCGTGGAGCGGTAACGAGCAGTACTTC.

This clonotype has just a few counts. The chain is built from TRBV4-1 and TRBJ2-5; the D is unclear. The CDR3 has 15 residues. The V end lost 1 base, the J end lost 1 base, and 10 bases lay between the germline ends. Germline CDR1 reads MGHRA; CDR2 reads YSYEKL. CDR3 in DNA: TGCGCCAGCAGCCAAGCGGCGGAGCTCCAAGAGACCCAGTACTTC. This translates into CASSQAAELQETQYF.

This clonotype showed up many times. The chain carries TRBV24-1 and TRBJ1-5; TRBD1 matches 8 bases. The CDR3 is 14 residues long. Looked up from germline, CDR1 is KGHDR and CDR2 is SFDVKD. With 7 bases clipped from V and 1 base from J, the junction kept 2 bases outside the gene matches. The CDR3 region is CATRGQGSNQPQHF. CDR3 coding DNA: TGTGCCACCAGAGGACAGGGAAGCAATCAGCCCCAGCATTTT.

This clonotype has more than one count but fewer than ten. The DNA is omitted, as the CDR3 cannot be located on it reliably, and the CDR3 follows TCRdb's listing. The chain joins TRBV25-1 to TRBJ2-1; TRBD2, the table's D call, was not compared with the DNA. A total of 13 residues make up the CDR3, ends included. Germline V gives CDR1 MGHDK, CDR2 SYGVNS. The CDR3 is CASSVAGGNEPFF.

The chain uses TRBV24-1 and TRBJ2-5; TRBD2 matches 15 bases. This CDR3 comprises 17 residues. Germline assignment: CDR1 KGHDR and CDR2 SFDVKD. J was trimmed by 5 bases and V by 2 bases; bases with no gene match: 5. This chain's CDR3 is CATSDSGTSGRSETQYF. The CDR3 nucleotides are TGTGCCACCAGTGATTCGGGGACTAGCGGGAGGTCCGAGACCCAGTACTTC.

The chain is built from TRBV19 and TRBJ2-3; D is perhaps TRBD1 (5 bases). Trimming took 6 bases from V and 6 from J, leaving 19 bases between them. The CDR3 contains 15 residues. The germline V gene encodes CDR1 LNHDA and CDR2 SQIVND (reference sequence). CDR3 in amino acids: CASRRTRALQDTQYF. The CDR3 coding sequence is TGTGCCAGTAGGCGGACCAGGGCCCTCCAGGATACGCAGTATTTT.

This clonotype has at least ten counts. V and J are TRBV5-1 and TRBJ2-1; D perhaps matches TRBD2 (6 bases). CDR3 length: 14 residues. With 4 bases removed from V and 9 bases from J, the gap between germline ends came to 17 bases. Per the germline V gene, CDR1 is SGHRS and CDR2 is YFSETQ. This chain's CDR3 is CASSPGRGSGEQFF. In DNA, the CDR3 is TGCGCCAGCAGCCCAGGGCGGGGTTCAGGTGAGCAGTTCTTC.

This clonotype was recorded many times. This rearrangement joins TRBV4-1 to TRBJ2-3; 9 positions match TRBD2. V gave up 3 bases and J gave up 3 bases; unmatched junction bases: 7. This CDR3 contains 16 residues. In germline, CDR1 is MGHRA, CDR2 YSYEKL. The DNA of the CDR3 is TGCGCCAGCAGCCATGCACCGGGACTAGCAACAGATACGCAGTATTTT. It is translated as CASSHAPGLATDTQYF.

Many counts were recorded for this clonotype. The chain has TRBV5-4 and TRBJ2-4; unclear D gene. Per the germline V gene, CDR1 is SGHNT and CDR2 is YYREEE (reference sequence). Trimming cost V 3 bases and J 2 bases, with 12 bases left between them. The CDR3 loop spans 15 amino acids. The CDR3 DNA sequence: TGTGCCAGCAGCTCGCAAGGAGTCACCAAAAACATTCAGTACTTC. Its translation is CASSSQGVTKNIQYF.

As for this clonotype: It may be a read error: a sequence one base away is much more abundant. Without the conserved terminal phenylalanine or tryptophan, this CDR3 likely stems from a read error. This sequence joins TRBV5-1 and TRBJ2-2, with a weak D call TRBD2 (6 bases). Germline-derived CDR1 and CDR2 are SGHRS and YFSETQ. The V and J ends lost 1 base and 4 bases respectively, with 14 bases between them. CDR3 length: 16 residues. CDR3 amino acids: CASSLLEAGSTGELFL. The CDR3 nucleotides read TGCGCCAGCAGCTTGTTGGAAGCGGGCAGCACCGGGGAGCTGTTTCTT.